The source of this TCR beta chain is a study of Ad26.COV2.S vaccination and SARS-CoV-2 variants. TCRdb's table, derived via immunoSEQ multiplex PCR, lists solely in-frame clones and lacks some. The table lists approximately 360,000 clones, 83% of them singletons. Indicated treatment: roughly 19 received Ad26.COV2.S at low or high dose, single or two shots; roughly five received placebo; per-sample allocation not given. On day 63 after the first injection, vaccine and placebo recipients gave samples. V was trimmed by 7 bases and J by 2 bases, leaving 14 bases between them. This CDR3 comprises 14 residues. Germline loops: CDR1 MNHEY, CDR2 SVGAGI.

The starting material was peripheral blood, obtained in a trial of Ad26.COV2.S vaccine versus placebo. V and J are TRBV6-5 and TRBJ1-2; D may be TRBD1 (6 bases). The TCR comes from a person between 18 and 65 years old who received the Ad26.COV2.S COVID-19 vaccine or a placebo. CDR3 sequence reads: CASTPGGLNYGYTF. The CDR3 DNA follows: TGTGCCAGCACCCCCGGGGGCCTAAACTATGGCTACACCTTC.